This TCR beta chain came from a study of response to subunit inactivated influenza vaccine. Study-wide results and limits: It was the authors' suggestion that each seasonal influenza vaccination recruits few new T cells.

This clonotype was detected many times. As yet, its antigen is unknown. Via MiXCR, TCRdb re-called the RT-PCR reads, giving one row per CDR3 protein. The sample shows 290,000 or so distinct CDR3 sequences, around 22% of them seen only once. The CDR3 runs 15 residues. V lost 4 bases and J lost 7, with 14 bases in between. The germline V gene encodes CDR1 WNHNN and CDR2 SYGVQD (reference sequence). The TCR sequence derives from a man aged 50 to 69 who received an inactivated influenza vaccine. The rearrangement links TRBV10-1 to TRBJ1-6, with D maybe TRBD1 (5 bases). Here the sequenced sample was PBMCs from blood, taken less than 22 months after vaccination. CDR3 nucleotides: TGCGCCAGCAGTGCGGCAGGGATTCGCAATTCACCCCTCCACTTT. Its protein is CASSAAGIRNSPLHF.